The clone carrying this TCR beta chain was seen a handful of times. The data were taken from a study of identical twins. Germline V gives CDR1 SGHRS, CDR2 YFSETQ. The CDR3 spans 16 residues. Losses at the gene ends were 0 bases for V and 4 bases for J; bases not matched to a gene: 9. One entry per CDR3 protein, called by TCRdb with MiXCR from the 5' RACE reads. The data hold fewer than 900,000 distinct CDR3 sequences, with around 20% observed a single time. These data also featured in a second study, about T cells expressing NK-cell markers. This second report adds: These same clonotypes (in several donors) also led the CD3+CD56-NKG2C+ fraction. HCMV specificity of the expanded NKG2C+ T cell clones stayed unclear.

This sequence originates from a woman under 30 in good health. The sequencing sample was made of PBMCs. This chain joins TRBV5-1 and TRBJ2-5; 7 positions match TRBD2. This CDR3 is CASSLAGGNPAETQYF. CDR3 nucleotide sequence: TGCGCCAGCAGCTTGGCCGGGGGGAATCCAGCAGAGACCCAGTACTTC. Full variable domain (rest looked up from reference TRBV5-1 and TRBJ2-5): KAGVTQTPRYLIKTRGQQVTLSCSPISGHRSVSWYQQTPGQGLQFLFEYFSETQRNKGNFPGRFSGRQFSNSRSEMNVSTLELGDSALYLCASSLAGGNPAETQYFGPGTRLLVL.